A selection of T cell receptor beta chains follows, all from one sample in a study of T cell responses to AZD1222 COVID-19 vaccine. This table comes from immunoSEQ multiplex PCR, and its TCRdb copy is limited to in-frame clones, with some not included. Of about 85,000 clones detected, approximately 87% appear once; the ten largest clones hold 5.5% to 8%. The sequencing here drew on peripheral blood, taken on day 0 of AZD1222 vaccination. Source of these receptors: an adult in good health. Both conserved end residues are part of each CDR3. Fields, in order: V gene, D gene, J gene, CDR3 length, clone size, CDR3 protein, CDR3 DNA. D genes are given only for firm matches. Only part of the rows carry a size: once, few, many, or a class if the clone is expanded.

V: TRBV4-1; D: TRBD2; J: TRBJ2-2; length: 18; size: -; CDR3: CASNQERNLAGRSGELFF; DNA: TGCGCCAGCAATCAAGAAAGGAACCTAGCGGGAAGGTCCGGGGAGCTGTTTTTT
V: TRBV18; D: TRBD1; J: TRBJ1-1; length: 16; size: -; CDR3: CASSLDRGRVNTEAFF; DNA: TGTGCCAGCTCACTCGACAGGGGGCGCGTCAACACTGAAGCTTTCTTT
V: TRBV2; D: -; J: TRBJ2-7; length: 14; size: -; CDR3: CASVRVRSSYEQYF; DNA: TGTGCCAGCGTGAGGGTTAGGAGCTCCTACGAGCAGTACTTC
V: TRBV28; D: -; J: TRBJ1-5; length: 14; size: -; CDR3: CASSFSSHNQPQHF; DNA: TGTGCCAGCAGTTTCTCCAGCCACAATCAGCCCCAGCATTTT
V: TRBV15; D: -; J: TRBJ2-3; length: 16; size: -; CDR3: CATSRDLSGGTDTQYF; DNA: TGTGCCACCAGCAGAGATCTTAGCGGTGGCACAGATACGCAGTATTTT
V: TRBV19; D: TRBD1; J: TRBJ1-1; length: 14; size: -; CDR3: CASSRTGANTEAFF; DNA: TGTGCCAGTAGTAGGACAGGGGCGAACACTGAAGCTTTCTTT
V: TRBV14; D: -; J: TRBJ2-2; length: 16; size: -; CDR3: CASTPGGSWNTGELFF; DNA: TGTGCCAGCACCCCCGGGGGTAGCTGGAACACCGGGGAGCTGTTTTTT
V: TRBV5-4; D: -; J: TRBJ1-2; length: 13; size: few; CDR3: CASSLQDAYGYTF; DNA: TGTGCCAGCAGCCTACAGGATGCCTATGGCTACACCTTC
V: TRBV10-3; D: TRBD2; J: TRBJ2-1; length: 15; size: once; CDR3: CAIRPGLASYNEQFF; DNA: TGTGCCATCAGGCCGGGACTAGCGTCCTACAATGAGCAGTTCTTC
V: TRBV6-4; D: TRBD1; J: TRBJ2-2; length: 15; size: -; CDR3: CASSDGQGDTGELFF; DNA: TGTGCCAGCAGTGACGGACAGGGGGACACCGGGGAGCTGTTTTTT
V: TRBV12-3/TRBV12-4; D: TRBD1; J: TRBJ1-2; length: 13; size: -; CDR3: CASSRGGRNGYTF; DNA: TGTGCCAGCAGTAGAGGGGGCCGCAATGGCTACACCTTC
V: TRBV7-2; D: -; J: TRBJ1-4; length: 16; size: few; CDR3: CASSLALRGGNEKLFF; DNA: TGTGCCAGCAGCTTAGCGCTGCGCGGGGGAAATGAAAAACTGTTTTTT
V: TRBV7-3; D: TRBD2; J: TRBJ2-1; length: 15; size: -; CDR3: CASSLGLAGGNEQFF; DNA: TGTGCCAGCAGCCTGGGACTAGCGGGCGGGAATGAGCAGTTCTTC
V: TRBV6-5; D: -; J: TRBJ2-1; length: 14; size: -; CDR3: CASSYTRTDNEQFF; DNA: TGTGCCAGCAGTTACACTCGAACGGACAATGAGCAGTTCTTC
V: TRBV24-1; D: -; J: TRBJ1-2; length: 15; size: -; CDR3: CATSDSPGSFLGYTF; DNA: TGTGCCACCAGTGATTCGCCAGGGTCCTTCTTGGGCTACACCTTC
V: TRBV29-1; D: -; J: TRBJ2-3; length: 16; size: -; CDR3: CSVEVRRVGSTDTQYF; DNA: TGCAGCGTTGAAGTCCGGCGGGTAGGGAGCACAGATACGCAGTATTTT
V: TRBV6-5; D: -; J: TRBJ1-3; length: 15; size: -; CDR3: CASSYSTGSGNTIYF; DNA: TGTGCCAGCAGTTACTCGACAGGCTCTGGAAACACCATATATTTT
V: TRBV3-1/TRBV3-2; D: TRBD2; J: TRBJ2-1; length: 16; size: -; CDR3: CASSFSSGSSYNEQFF; DNA: TGTGCCAGCAGCTTCTCAAGCGGGAGCTCCTACAATGAGCAGTTCTTC
V: TRBV25-1; D: -; J: TRBJ1-3; length: 14; size: -; CDR3: CASSEFGHGDTIYF; DNA: TGTGCCAGCAGTGAATTTGGCCACGGGGACACCATATATTTT
V: TRBV5-1; D: TRBD2; J: TRBJ2-5; length: 15; size: -; CDR3: CASSSERENSKTQYF; DNA: TGCGCCAGCAGCTCCGAGCGGGAGAATTCAAAGACCCAGTACTTC
V: TRBV10-2; D: -; J: TRBJ2-6; length: 13; size: -; CDR3: CASRPIQASVLTF; DNA: TGCGCCAGCAGACCCATCCAAGCCTCGGTCCTGACTTTC
V: TRBV3-1/TRBV3-2; D: TRBD1; J: TRBJ2-3; length: 14; size: -; CDR3: CASTRQGYTDTQYF; DNA: TGTGCCAGCACCCGACAGGGGTACACAGATACGCAGTATTTT
V: TRBV12-5; D: TRBD1; J: TRBJ2-7; length: 15; size: -; CDR3: CASGLPPGTGGEQYF; DNA: TGTGCTAGTGGTTTGCCACCCGGAACAGGGGGTGAGCAGTACTTC
V: TRBV2; D: -; J: TRBJ2-2; length: 15; size: once; CDR3: CASTLGGANTGELFF; DNA: TGTGCCAGCACCTTAGGGGGGGCGAACACCGGGGAGCTGTTTTTT
V: TRBV6-2/TRBV6-3; D: -; J: TRBJ2-6; length: 16; size: -; CDR3: CASSYVSLSGANVLTF; DNA: TGTGCCAGCAGTTACGTCAGCCTCTCTGGGGCCAACGTCCTGACTTTC
V: TRBV19; D: -; J: TRBJ2-1; length: 13; size: -; CDR3: CASSRSASNEQFF; DNA: TGTGCCAGTAGTAGGTCGGCATCCAATGAGCAGTTCTTC
V: TRBV18; D: -; J: TRBJ1-1; length: 14; size: once; CDR3: CASSPGTTNTEAFF; DNA: TGTGCCAGCTCACCGGGGACAACGAACACTGAAGCTTTCTTT
V: TRBV7-2; D: TRBD2; J: TRBJ2-2; length: 18; size: few; CDR3: CASSGYHLAGEDTGELFF; DNA: TGTGCCAGCAGCGGCTACCACTTAGCGGGGGAAGACACCGGGGAGCTGTTTTTT
V: TRBV5-8; D: -; J: TRBJ1-5; length: 15; size: -; CDR3: CASSLVVTITQPQHF; DNA: TGTGCCAGCAGCTTGGTCGTGACGATCACTCAGCCCCAGCATTTT
V: TRBV10-3; D: -; J: TRBJ1-1; length: 14; size: -; CDR3: CAISERGMNTEAFF; DNA: TGTGCCATCAGTGAGCGGGGGATGAACACTGAAGCTTTCTTT
V: TRBV9; D: TRBD2; J: TRBJ2-1; length: 16; size: -; CDR3: CASSVGLAGVYNEQFF; DNA: TGTGCCAGCAGCGTGGGACTAGCGGGGGTGTACAATGAGCAGTTCTTC
V: TRBV6-6; D: TRBD2; J: TRBJ2-7; length: 14; size: -; CDR3: CASSSTSGSNEQYF; DNA: TGTGCCAGCAGTTCCACTAGCGGGAGCAACGAGCAGTACTTC
V: TRBV6-5; D: -; J: TRBJ2-6; length: 15; size: -; CDR3: CASTHRGGGANVLTF; DNA: TGTGCCAGCACCCACAGGGGGGGAGGGGCCAACGTCCTGACTTTC
V: TRBV7-6; D: -; J: TRBJ2-7; length: 15; size: -; CDR3: CASSLARGNSYEQYF; DNA: TGTGCCAGCAGCTTAGCCAGGGGCAATTCCTACGAGCAGTACTTC
V: TRBV6-6; D: -; J: TRBJ1-1; length: 13; size: -; CDR3: CASSRQMNTEAFF; DNA: TGTGCCAGCAGCAGACAAATGAACACTGAAGCTTTCTTT
V: TRBV7-7; D: TRBD2; J: TRBJ2-2; length: 13; size: -; CDR3: CASGAKNTGELFF; DNA: TGTGCTAGCGGGGCTAAGAACACCGGGGAGCTGTTTTTT
V: TRBV19; D: TRBD1; J: TRBJ2-7; length: 16; size: few; CDR3: CASSIMGGQGSYEQYF; DNA: TGTGCCAGTAGTATAATGGGGGGACAGGGTTCCTACGAGCAGTACTTC
V: TRBV18; D: TRBD1; J: TRBJ1-2; length: 14; size: -; CDR3: CASSPDRGNYGYTF; DNA: TGTGCCAGCTCACCAGACAGGGGGAACTATGGCTACACCTTC
V: TRBV7-2; D: TRBD2; J: TRBJ2-3; length: 19; size: -; CDR3: CASSPGVRLAVVSTDTQYF; DNA: TGTGCCAGCAGCCCAGGGGTACGACTAGCGGTAGTTAGCACAGATACGCAGTATTTT
V: TRBV4-3; D: TRBD2; J: TRBJ2-1; length: 20; size: -; CDR3: CASSQGDRGPSGRTYNEQFF; DNA: TGCGCCAGCAGCCAGGGAGACAGGGGTCCTAGCGGGAGGACCTACAATGAGCAGTTCTTC
V: TRBV6-5; D: TRBD2; J: TRBJ2-1; length: 14; size: -; CDR3: CASRDGLAGDEQFF; DNA: TGTGCCAGCAGAGACGGGCTAGCGGGCGATGAGCAGTTCTTC
V: TRBV11-2; D: -; J: TRBJ2-7; length: 15; size: -; CDR3: CASSLGQGSSYEQYF; DNA: TGTGCCAGCAGCTTAGGGCAGGGGAGCTCCTACGAGCAGTACTTC